The source of this T cell receptor (beta chain) is a study of T cell repertoires in cytomegalovirus infection. Whole-study context: Indicated by public TCR beta signatures were CMV infection and matching HLA type.

Findings and caveats of the study: Ex vivo, HLA-C-restricted CMV-specific TCR beta clonotypes prevailed over the rest of the response.

Using its own MiXCR run on the reads, TCRdb lists one record per CDR3 protein. The sample carries around 350,000 distinct CDR3 sequences, 18% recorded once. This clonotype has a count of ten or more. The antigen is undetermined. The source is a human donor in good health (CMV status not recorded). Some clones in this sample may be carry-over from other donors' samples. Sequenced sample: PBMCs.

CDR3 DNA sequence: TGTGCCAGCAGCTTATCCCACGATCAGCCCCAGCATTTT. This gives the protein CASSLSHDQPQHF. This rearrangement joins TRBV7-2 to TRBJ1-5; no definite D call. The V end was cut by 2 bases, the J end by 5 bases, with 7 bases between. CDR1 and CDR2 (germline): SGHTA, FQGNSA. The CDR3 is made up of 13 amino acids.